This TCR beta chain was profiled in a study of blood T cell repertoires in COVID-19. On the study more broadly: T cells, B-cell-depleted T cells, or PBMCs provided the cDNA or gDNA that served as material.

In the source study's methods: Quantification of nucleated cells was approximated via reference gene primer amplification. TCRdb's copy holds only in-frame clones and misses some; the assay was immunoSEQ multiplex PCR. V, J and clone size were drawn from that table, and D and trimming were deduced from the DNA. The data contain roughly 200,000 clones, approximately 85% of them singletons. Germline CDR1 is DFQATT and CDR2 is SNEGSKA (reference sequence). The CDR3 runs 14 residues. V shed 3 bases, J shed 3 bases, and the junction held 5 bases outside the gene matches. Sequencing was performed on peripheral blood. The rearrangement joins TRBV20-1 to TRBJ2-1; 7 bases are shared with TRBD1. The sequence derives from a woman aged 60-75 years with acute or convalescent COVID-19. The CDR3 DNA reads as TGCAGTGCTAGTGAAACAGGGGACTACAATGAGCAGTTCTTC. It specifies CSASETGDYNEQFF.